This T cell receptor beta chain was sequenced in a study of T cell responses to AZD1222 COVID-19 vaccine. On the study more broadly: Researchers grouped second doses given at about 4 or about 12 weeks into one pool. Points from the study as a whole: Females outnumbered males among donors, who were mostly white British; clonal diversity was possibly underestimated.

Concerning this clone itself: Antigen specificity is unknown.

TCRdb keeps only in-frame clones here, not all; method: immunoSEQ multiplex PCR. The data show more than 100,000 clones, with approximately 88% seen just once and 20% to 25% held by the top ten. This receptor was taken from an adult in good health. Sequences were derived from peripheral blood, sampled on day 0 of AZD1222 vaccination.

CDR3 in DNA: TGTGCCAGCAGCCCAGTTTCGATGAACACCGGGGAGCTGTTTTTT. It translates to CASSPVSMNTGELFF. V usage is TRBV7-3 and J usage is TRBJ2-2, with D unclear. V dropped 5 bases and J dropped 1 base, with 11 bases sitting between them. The CDR3 extends over 15 amino acids. Germline values: CDR1 SGHTA, CDR2 FQGTGA.